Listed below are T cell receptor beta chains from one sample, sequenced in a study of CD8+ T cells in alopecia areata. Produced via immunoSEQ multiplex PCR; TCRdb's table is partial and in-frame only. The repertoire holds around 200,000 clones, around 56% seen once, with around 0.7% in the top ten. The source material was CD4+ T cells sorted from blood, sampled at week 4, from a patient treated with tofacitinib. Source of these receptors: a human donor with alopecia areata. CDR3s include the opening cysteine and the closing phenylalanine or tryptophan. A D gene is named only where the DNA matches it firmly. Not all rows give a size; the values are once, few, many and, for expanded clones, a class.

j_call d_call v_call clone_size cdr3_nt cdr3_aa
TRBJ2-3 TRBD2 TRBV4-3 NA TGCGCCAGCAGCCAGGGGACTAGGCCTGATACGCAGTATTTT CASSQGTRPDTQYF
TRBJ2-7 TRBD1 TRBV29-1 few TGCAGCGTCAAACCGGGACAGACCTCCTACGAGCAGTACTTC CSVKPGQTSYEQYF
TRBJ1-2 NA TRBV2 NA TGTGCCAGCAGTGAAGGGACAGATGGCTACACCTTC CASSEGTDGYTF
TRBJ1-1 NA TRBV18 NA TGTGCCAGCTCACCACAGGGAGTGAACACTGAAGCTTTCTTT CASSPQGVNTEAFF
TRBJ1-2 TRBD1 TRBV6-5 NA TGTGCCAGCAGTTACGACAGGGGACGTGGCTACACCTTC CASSYDRGRGYTF
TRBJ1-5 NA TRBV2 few TGTGCCAGCAGACTGAATAGCAATCAGCCCCAGCATTTT CASRLNSNQPQHF
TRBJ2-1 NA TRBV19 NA TGTGCCAGTAGCCCCATAGCCGGAGCGGTCTACAATGAGCAGTTCTTC CASSPIAGAVYNEQFF
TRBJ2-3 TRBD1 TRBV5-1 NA TGCGCCAGCAGCTTAGGGACAGGGGCAGATACGCAGTATTTT CASSLGTGADTQYF
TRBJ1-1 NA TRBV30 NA TGTGCCTGGGGCTACGGGGATATGGGGACTGAAGCTTTCTTT CAWGYGDMGTEAFF
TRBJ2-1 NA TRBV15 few TGTGCCACCAGCAGGGCCCGGGACTACAATGAGCAGTTCTTC CATSRARDYNEQFF
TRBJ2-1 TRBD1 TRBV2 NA TGTGCCAGCAGTCTCAGGACAGGGGAATACAATGAGCAGTTCTTC CASSLRTGEYNEQFF
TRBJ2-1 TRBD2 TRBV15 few TGTGCCACCAGCAGGGGGGGGACCTACAATGAGCAGTTCTTC CATSRGGTYNEQFF
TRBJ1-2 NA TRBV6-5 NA TGTGCCAGCAGTTACTCGGGGGGCAAGGGCTACACCTTC CASSYSGGKGYTF
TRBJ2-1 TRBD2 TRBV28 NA TGTGCCAGCAGTTTACGCGCGGGAGGGCCATTCAATGAGCAGTTCTTC CASSLRAGGPFNEQFF
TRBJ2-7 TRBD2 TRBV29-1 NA TGCAGCGGCCTAGGGACGGGAGGGTCCTACGAGCAGTACTTC CSGLGTGGSYEQYF
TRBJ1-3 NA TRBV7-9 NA TGTGCCAGCAGTTCCGCGACTGGCACCATATATTTT CASSSATGTIYF
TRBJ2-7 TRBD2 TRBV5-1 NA TGCGCCAGCAGCTTGGGTAGCGGGAGCTACGAGCAGTACTTC CASSLGSGSYEQYF
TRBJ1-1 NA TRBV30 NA TGTGCCTGGAGTCGGAACACTGAAGCTTTCTTT CAWSRNTEAFF
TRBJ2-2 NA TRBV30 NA TGTGCCTGGATAGGACAATGGAACACCGGGGAGCTGTTTTTT CAWIGQWNTGELFF
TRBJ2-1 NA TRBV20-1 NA TGCAGTGCTAGCCCGGGACATGAGCAGTTCTTC CSASPGHEQFF
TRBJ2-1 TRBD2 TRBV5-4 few TGTGCCAGCAGCTTGTGGCGGGGGGGTGGCTCCTACAATGAGCAGTTCTTC CASSLWRGGGSYNEQFF
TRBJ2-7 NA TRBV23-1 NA TGCGCCAGCAGTCAATCGTACGAGCAGTACTTC CASSQSYEQYF
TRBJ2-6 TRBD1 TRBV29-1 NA TGCAGCGTGAACCTCTCAGGGGGCGCTGGGGCCAACGTCCTGACTTTC CSVNLSGGAGANVLTF
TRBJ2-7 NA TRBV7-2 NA TGTGCCAGCAGCGGACTCTACGAGCAGTACTTC CASSGLYEQYF
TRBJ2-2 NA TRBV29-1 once TGCAGCGTTGATTACACCGGGGAGCTGTTTTTT CSVDYTGELFF
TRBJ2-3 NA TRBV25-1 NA TGTGCCAGCAGTGCATCCCAGGCCGTTGGAGGGACAGATACGCAGTATTTT CASSASQAVGGTDTQYF
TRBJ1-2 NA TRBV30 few TGTGCCTGGAGTCCGGCAGCCTATGGCTACACCTTC CAWSPAAYGYTF
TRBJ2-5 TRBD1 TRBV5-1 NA TGCGCCAGCACCACAGACAGGGTCGGGGAGACCCAGTACTTC CASTTDRVGETQYF
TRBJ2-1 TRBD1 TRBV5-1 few TGCGCCAGCAGCTTGACAACAGGGGGTTGGAATGAGCAGTTCTTC CASSLTTGGWNEQFF
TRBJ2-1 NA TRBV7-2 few TGTGCCAGCAGCTTGTACACCCATGAGCAGTTCTTC CASSLYTHEQFF
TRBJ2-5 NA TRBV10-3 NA TGTGCCACAGAAGAGAGAATGACCCAGTACTTC CATEERMTQYF
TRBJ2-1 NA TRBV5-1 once TGCGCCAGCAGCTTGGAGACTAGTAGGCGGCGAAGTGAGCAGTTCTTC CASSLETSRRRSEQFF
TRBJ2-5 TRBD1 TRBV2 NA TGTGCCAGCAGTGTCGACAGGGGGGACGAGACCCAGTACTTC CASSVDRGDETQYF
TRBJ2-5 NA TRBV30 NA TGTGCCTGGAGTGTACGGGGGGCTCAACGGGAGAGGGAGACCCAGTACTTC CAWSVRGAQRERETQYF
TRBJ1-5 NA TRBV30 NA TGTGCCTGGACTAGACAGTCTGGCCAGCCCCAGCATTTT CAWTRQSGQPQHF
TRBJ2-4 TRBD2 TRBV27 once TGTGCCAGCAGTTTACCGGAGCGGGGATACCCGGGGATTCAGTACTTC CASSLPERGYPGIQYF
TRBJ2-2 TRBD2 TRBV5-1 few TGCGCCAGCAGCTTGACGGGACTAGCGGTGAACACCGGGGAGCTGTTTTTT CASSLTGLAVNTGELFF
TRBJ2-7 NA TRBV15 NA TGTGCCACCAGCAGAGATCGGTCAGGGTCCTACGAGCAGTACTTC CATSRDRSGSYEQYF
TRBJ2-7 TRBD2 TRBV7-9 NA TGTGCCAGCAGCCGGACTAGCGGGAGCTACGAGCAGTACTTC CASSRTSGSYEQYF
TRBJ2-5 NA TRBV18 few TGTGCCAGCTCACCACTATCGGGACCCGAGACCCAGTACTTC CASSPLSGPETQYF
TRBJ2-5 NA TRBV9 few TGTGCCAGCAGCGTAGGAGGGCCCCAGGAGACCCAGTACTTC CASSVGGPQETQYF
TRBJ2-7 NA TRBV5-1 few TGCGCCAGCAGTCGATCGGGACCTTCCTACGAGCAGTACTTC CASSRSGPSYEQYF
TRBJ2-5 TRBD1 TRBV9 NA TGTGCCAGCAGCTTCCCCCCGGGACAGGGTCGGGAGACCCAGTACTTC CASSFPPGQGRETQYF
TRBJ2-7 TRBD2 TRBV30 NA TGTGCCTGGAGCCTAGCGGGGTCCTACGAGCAGTACTTC CAWSLAGSYEQYF
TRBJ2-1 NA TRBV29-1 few TGCAGCGCTCGACAGCCGGTCTCCTACAATGAGCAGTTCTTC CSARQPVSYNEQFF
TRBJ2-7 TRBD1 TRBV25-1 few TGTGCCAGCAGTGGGGACAGGGATTACCTTTTTTACGAGCAGTACTTC CASSGDRDYLFYEQYF
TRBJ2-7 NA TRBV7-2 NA TGTGCCAGCAGCCTCCTAGGGGCGGGGGAGCAGTACTTC CASSLLGAGEQYF
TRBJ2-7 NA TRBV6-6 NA TGTGCCAGCAGTAGGGGGGACGGCTACGAGCAGTACTTC CASSRGDGYEQYF
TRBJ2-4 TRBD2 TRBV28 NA TGTGCCAGCAGTGCGGGGGGTAGCGGAGGGAGGAACATTCAGTACTTC CASSAGGSGGRNIQYF
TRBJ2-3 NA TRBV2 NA TGTGCCAGCAGTGGGAACACAGATACGCAGTATTTT CASSGNTDTQYF
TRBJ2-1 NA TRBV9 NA TGTGCCAGCAGCTCTCGACTAGGCAGCTCCTACAATGAGCAGTTCTTC CASSSRLGSSYNEQFF
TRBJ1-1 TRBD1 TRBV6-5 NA TGTGCCAGCAGTTACTCAGGGGGCAACACTGAAGCTTTCTTT CASSYSGGNTEAFF
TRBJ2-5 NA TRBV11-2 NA TGTGCCAGCAGCGTAGGGCAGGGGTCCAAGACCCAGTACTTC CASSVGQGSKTQYF
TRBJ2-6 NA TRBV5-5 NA TGTGCCAGCAGCCCACGGTTCGTGGGTAACTCTGGGGCCAACGTCCTGACTTTC CASSPRFVGNSGANVLTF
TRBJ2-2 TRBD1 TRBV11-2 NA TGTGCCAGTACGGGACAGGTCCCCAACGGGGAGCTGTTTTTT CASTGQVPNGELFF
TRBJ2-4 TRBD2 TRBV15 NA TGTGCCACCAGCAGAGATCGGGCAGGGGAGCGGGAGGCCAAAAACATTCAGTACTTC CATSRDRAGEREAKNIQYF